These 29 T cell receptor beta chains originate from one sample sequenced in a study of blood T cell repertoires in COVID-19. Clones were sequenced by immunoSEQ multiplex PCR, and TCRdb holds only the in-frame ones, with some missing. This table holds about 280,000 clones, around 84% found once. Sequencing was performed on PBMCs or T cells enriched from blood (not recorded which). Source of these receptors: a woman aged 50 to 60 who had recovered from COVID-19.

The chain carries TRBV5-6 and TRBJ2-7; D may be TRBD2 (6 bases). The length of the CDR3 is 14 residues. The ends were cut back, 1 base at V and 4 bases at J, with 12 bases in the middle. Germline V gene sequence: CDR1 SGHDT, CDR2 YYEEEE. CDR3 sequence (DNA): TGTGCCAGCAGCTTGAGGGGAGGCGGATACGAGCAGTACTTC. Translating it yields CASSLRGGGYEQYF.

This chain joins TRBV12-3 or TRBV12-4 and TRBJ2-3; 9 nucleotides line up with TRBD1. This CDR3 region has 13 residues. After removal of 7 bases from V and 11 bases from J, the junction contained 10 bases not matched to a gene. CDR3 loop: CASTLLGQGLQYF. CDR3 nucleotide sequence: TGTGCCAGCACCCTGCTGGGACAGGGTCTGCAGTATTTT.

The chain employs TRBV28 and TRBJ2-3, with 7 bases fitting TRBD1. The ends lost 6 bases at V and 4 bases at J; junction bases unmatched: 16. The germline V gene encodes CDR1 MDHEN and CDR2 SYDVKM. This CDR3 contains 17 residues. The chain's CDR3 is CASSAPRQGPSSDTQYF. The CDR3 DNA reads TGTGCCAGCAGCGCACCCCGACAGGGTCCAAGCTCAGATACGCAGTATTTT.

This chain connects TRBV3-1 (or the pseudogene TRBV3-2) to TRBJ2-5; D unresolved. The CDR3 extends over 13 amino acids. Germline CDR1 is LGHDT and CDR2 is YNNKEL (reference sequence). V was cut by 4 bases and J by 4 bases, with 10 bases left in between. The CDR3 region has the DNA TGTGCCAGCAGCCCCCTGCTATTAGAGACCCAGTACTTC. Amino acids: CASSPLLLETQYF.

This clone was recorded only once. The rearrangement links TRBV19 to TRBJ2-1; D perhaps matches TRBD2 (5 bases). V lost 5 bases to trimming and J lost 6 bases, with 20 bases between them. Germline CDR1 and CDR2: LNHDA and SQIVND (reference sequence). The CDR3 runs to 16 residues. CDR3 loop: CASSPRAIATGNEQFF. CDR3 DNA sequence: TGTGCCAGTAGTCCGAGGGCCATAGCGACCGGCAATGAGCAGTTCTTC.

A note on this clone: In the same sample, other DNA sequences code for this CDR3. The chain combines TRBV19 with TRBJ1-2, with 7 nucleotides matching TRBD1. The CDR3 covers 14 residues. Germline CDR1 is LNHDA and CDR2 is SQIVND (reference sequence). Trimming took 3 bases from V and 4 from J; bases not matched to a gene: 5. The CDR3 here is CASSINGDSYGYTF. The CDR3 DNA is TGTGCCAGTAGTATCAATGGGGACAGCTATGGCTACACCTTC.

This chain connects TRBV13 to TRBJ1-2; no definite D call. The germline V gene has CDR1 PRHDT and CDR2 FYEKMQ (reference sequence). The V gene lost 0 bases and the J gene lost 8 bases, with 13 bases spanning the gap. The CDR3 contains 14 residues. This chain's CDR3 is CASSLGGLSGGYTF. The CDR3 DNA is TGTGCCAGCAGCTTAGGCGGCCTCTCCGGGGGCTACACCTTC.

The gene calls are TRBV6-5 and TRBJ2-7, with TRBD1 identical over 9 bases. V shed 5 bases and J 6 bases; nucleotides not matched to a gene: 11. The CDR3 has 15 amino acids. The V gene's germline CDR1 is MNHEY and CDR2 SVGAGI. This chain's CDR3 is CASSNPWTGVPEQYF. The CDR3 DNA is TGTGCCAGCAGTAACCCCTGGACAGGGGTACCCGAGCAGTACTTC.

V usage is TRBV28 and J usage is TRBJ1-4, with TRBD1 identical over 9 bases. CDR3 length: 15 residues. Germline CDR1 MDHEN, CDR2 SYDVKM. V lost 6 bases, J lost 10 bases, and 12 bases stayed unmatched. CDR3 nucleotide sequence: TGTGCCAGCAGGGGGGCACAGGGGGCAGGTGTAAAACTGTTTTTT. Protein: CASRGAQGAGVKLFF.

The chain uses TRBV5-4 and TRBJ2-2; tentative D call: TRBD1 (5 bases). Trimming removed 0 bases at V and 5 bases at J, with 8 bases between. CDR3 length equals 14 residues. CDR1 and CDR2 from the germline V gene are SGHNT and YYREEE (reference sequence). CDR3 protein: CASSLARVTGELFF. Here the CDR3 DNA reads TGTGCCAGCAGCTTGGCCAGGGTGACCGGGGAGCTGTTTTTT.

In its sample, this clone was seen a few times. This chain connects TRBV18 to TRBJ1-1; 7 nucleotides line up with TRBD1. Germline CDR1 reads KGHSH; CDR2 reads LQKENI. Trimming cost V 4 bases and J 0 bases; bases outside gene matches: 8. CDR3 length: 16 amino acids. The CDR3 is CASSLDRSYLNTEAFF. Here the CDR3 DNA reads TGTGCCAGCTCACTGGACAGGTCATATTTGAACACTGAAGCTTTCTTT.

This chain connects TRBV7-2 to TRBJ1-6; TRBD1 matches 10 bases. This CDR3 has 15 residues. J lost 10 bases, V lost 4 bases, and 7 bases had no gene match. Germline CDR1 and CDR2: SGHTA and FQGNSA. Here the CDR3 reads CASSSQGQGRSPLHF. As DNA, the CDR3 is TGTGCCAGCAGCTCGCAGGGACAGGGGAGGTCACCCCTCCACTTT.

The CDR3 nucleotides read TGCGCCAGCAGCCAAACCCCGGGACAGTTGAACACTGAAGCTTTCTTT. Translated, it gives CASSQTPGQLNTEAFF. The chain recombines TRBV4-1 with TRBJ1-1, with 7 bases aligning to TRBD1. V dropped 2 bases and J dropped 0; count of bases not matched to a gene: 6. The CDR3 runs to 16 residues. From germline, CDR1 is MGHRA and CDR2 YSYEKL.

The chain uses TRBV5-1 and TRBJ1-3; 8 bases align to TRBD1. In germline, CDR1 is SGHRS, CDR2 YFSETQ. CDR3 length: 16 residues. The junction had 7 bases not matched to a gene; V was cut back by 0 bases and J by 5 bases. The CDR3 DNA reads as TGCGCCAGCAGCTTGGAAGGACAGGGTGGTAGAAACACCATATATTTT. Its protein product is CASSLEGQGGRNTIYF.

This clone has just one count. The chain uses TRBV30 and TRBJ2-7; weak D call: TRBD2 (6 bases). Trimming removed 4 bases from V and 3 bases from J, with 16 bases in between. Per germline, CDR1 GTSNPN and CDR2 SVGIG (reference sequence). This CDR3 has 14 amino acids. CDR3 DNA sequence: TGTGCCTGGACCCGTCGCGGGGCAATCTACGAGCAGTACTTC. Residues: CAWTRRGAIYEQYF.

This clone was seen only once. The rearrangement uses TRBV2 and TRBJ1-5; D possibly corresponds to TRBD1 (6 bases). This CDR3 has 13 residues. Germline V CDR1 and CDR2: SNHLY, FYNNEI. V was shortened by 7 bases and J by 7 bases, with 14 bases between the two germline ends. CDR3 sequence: CASTPDGGQPQHF. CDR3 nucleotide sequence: TGTGCCAGCACACCGGATGGGGGCCAGCCCCAGCATTTT.

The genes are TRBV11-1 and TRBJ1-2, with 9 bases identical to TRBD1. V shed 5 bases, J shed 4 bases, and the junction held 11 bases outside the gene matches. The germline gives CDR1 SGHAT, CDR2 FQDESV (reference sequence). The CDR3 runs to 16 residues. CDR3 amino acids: CASSIHRDRAGYGYTF. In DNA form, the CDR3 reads TGTGCCAGCAGCATACACCGGGACAGGGCGGGCTATGGCTACACCTTC.

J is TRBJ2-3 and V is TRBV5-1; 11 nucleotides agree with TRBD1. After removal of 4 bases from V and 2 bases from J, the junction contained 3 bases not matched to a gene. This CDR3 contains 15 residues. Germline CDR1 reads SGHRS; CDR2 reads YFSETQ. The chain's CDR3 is CASSRTGGVTDTQYF. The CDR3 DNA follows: TGCGCCAGCAGCAGGACAGGGGGCGTCACAGATACGCAGTATTTT. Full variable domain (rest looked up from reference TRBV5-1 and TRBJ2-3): KAGVTQTPRYLIKTRGQQVTLSCSPISGHRSVSWYQQTPGQGLQFLFEYFSETQRNKGNFPGRFSGRQFSNSRSEMNVSTLELGDSALYLCASSRTGGVTDTQYFGPGTRLTVL.

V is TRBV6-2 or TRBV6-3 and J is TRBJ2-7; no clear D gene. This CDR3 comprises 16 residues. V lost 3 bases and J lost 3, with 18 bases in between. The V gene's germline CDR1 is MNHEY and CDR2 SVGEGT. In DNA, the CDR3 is TGTGCCAGCAGTTATTTTCCCTTCCGCGGTAACTACGAGCAGTACTTC. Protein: CASSYFPFRGNYEQYF.

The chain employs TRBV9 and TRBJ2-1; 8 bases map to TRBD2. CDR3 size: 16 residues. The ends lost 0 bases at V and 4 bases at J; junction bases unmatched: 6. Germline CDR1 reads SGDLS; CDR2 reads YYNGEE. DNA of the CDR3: TGTGCCAGCAGCGTAGGGTCGGGAGGGGAGTACAATGAGCAGTTCTTC. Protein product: CASSVGSGGEYNEQFF.

The CDR3 DNA follows: TGTGCCAGCAGCCTGGACAGGAGCTCCTACAATGAGCAGTTCTTC. Protein product: CASSLDRSSYNEQFF. The chain recombines TRBV4-2 with TRBJ2-1; TRBD1 matches 7 bases. The CDR3 runs 15 residues. Trimming at V came to 4 bases and at J to 0 bases, leaving 3 bases not matched to a gene. The germline V gene encodes CDR1 LGHNA and CDR2 YNFKEQ.

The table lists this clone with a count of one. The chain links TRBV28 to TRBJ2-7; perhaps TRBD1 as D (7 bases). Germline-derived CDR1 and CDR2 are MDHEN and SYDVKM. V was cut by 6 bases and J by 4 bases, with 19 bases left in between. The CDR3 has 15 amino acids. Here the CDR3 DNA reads TGTGCCAGCAGGGGGCCAGGGGGACTCGAGTACGAGCAGTACTTC. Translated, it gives CASRGPGGLEYEQYF.

CDR3 sequence reads: CASRLAGGDYNEQFF. CDR3 in DNA: TGTGCCAGCAGGCTAGCGGGAGGGGATTACAATGAGCAGTTCTTC. The V and J genes are TRBV27 and TRBJ2-1; 12 nucleotides match TRBD2. Germline CDR1 MNHEY, CDR2 SMNVEV (reference sequence). With V trimmed by 6 bases and J by 4 bases, 4 bases remained unmatched. The length of the CDR3 is 15 residues.

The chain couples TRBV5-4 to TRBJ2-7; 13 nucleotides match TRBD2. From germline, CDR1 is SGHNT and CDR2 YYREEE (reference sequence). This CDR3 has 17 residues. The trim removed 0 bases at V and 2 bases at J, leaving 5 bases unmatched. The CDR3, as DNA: TGTGCCAGCAGCTTGGGTGGACTAGCGGGAGTGGCCTACGAGCAGTACTTC. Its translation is CASSLGGLAGVAYEQYF. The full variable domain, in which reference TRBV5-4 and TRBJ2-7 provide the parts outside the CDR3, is ETGVTQSPTHLIKTRGQQVTLRCSSQSGHNTVSWYQQALGQGPQFIFQYYREEENGRGNFPPRFSGLQFPNYSSELNVNALELDDSALYLCASSLGGLAGVAYEQYFGPGTRLTVT.

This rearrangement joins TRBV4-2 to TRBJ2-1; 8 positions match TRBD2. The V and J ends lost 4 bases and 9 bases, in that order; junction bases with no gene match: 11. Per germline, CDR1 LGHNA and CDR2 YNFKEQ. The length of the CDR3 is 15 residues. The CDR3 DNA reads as TGTGCCAGCAGCCTAGCGGGGAACGACGAAAGTGAGCAGTTCTTC. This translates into CASSLAGNDESEQFF.

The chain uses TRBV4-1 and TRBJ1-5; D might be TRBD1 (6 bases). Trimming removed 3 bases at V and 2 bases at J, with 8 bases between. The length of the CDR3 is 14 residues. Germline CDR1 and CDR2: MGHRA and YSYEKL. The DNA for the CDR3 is TGCGCCAGCAGCCACCCAGGGGGCAATCAGCCCCAGCATTTT. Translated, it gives CASSHPGGNQPQHF.

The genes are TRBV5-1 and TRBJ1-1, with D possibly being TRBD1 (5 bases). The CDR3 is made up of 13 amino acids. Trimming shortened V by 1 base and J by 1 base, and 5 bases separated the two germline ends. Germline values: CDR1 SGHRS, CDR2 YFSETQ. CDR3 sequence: CASSLQGNTEAFF. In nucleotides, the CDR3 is TGCGCCAGCAGCTTGCAGGGGAACACTGAAGCTTTCTTT.

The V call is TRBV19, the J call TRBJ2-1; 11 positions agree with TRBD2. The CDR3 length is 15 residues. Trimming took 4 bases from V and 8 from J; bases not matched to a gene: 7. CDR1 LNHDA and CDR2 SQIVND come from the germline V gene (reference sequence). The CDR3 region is CASSKGLAVVDEQFF. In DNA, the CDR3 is TGTGCCAGTAGTAAGGGACTAGCGGTCGTCGATGAGCAGTTCTTC.

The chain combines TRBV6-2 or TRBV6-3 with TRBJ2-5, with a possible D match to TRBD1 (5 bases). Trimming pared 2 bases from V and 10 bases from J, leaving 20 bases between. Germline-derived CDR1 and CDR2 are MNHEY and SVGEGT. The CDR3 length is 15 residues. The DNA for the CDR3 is TGTGCCAGCAGTTACGTTTCCAGGGCACCAGTAATCCAGTACTTC. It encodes CASSYVSRAPVIQYF.